This T cell receptor (beta chain) was recorded in a study of T cells after yellow fever vaccination. Study at large: Preparation used SMART-Seq v4 Ultra Low Input for the low-cell-number fractions. The study, taken as a whole, reports: Detected again after the booster were most primary-vaccination clones, at 95% to 98% CD4 and 88% CD8. One caveat is that FACS-sorted repertoires could contain abundant clonotypes contaminating from the bulk population.

Comments on this clonotype: The antigen is unknown.

Germline V CDR1 and CDR2: SGHAT, FQNNGV. The CDR3 spans 13 residues. V gave up 2 bases and J gave up 12 bases, with 14 bases separating them. MiXCR, applied by TCRdb to the 5' RACE reads, yields one record per CDR3 protein. The sample lists some 500,000 distinct CDR3 sequences; roughly 13% were seen once. The sequence was collected from a man between 25 and 39 years old who received the YFV17D yellow fever vaccine. This sequence joins TRBV11-2 and TRBJ2-1; tentatively, D is TRBD2 (6 bases). Sample: PBMCs, taken on the day of the yellow fever booster vaccination. The CDR3 here is CASSLMGGRRQFF. CDR3 in DNA: TGTGCCAGCAGCTTAATGGGGGGTAGGCGGCAGTTCTTC.